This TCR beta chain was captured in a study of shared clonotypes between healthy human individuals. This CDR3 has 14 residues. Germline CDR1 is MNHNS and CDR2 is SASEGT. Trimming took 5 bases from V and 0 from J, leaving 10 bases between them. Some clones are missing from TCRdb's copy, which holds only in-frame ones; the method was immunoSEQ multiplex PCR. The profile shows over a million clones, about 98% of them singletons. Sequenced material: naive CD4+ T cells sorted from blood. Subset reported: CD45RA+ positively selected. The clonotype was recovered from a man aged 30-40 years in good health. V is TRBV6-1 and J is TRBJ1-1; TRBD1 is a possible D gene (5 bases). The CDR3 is CASSRQGVNTEAFF. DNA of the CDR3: TGTGCCAGCAGTCGCCAGGGTGTGAACACTGAAGCTTTCTTT.